The subject of this entry is one TCR beta chain. Its antigen is undetermined. This sample is drawn from a study of cytomegalovirus exposure and HLA in healthy donors. Study-level results: For TCR beta chains, V- and J-gene trimming was later linked to a missense DCLRE1C variant.

60 Vbeta and 13 Jbeta primers were used in PCR. Clones were sequenced by immunoSEQ multiplex PCR, and TCRdb holds only the in-frame ones, with some missing. The sample consists of some 150,000 clones, roughly three quarters of them appearing once. J was trimmed by 4 bases and V by 5 bases; bases with no gene match: 7. The CDR3 contains 14 residues. Germline CDR1 and CDR2: LGHNT and FRNRAP. The source is a young man in good health and CMV-seropositive. Material: PBMCs. The chain links TRBV12-5 to TRBJ1-2, with 7 bases lining up with TRBD1. DNA for the CDR3: TGTGCTAGTGGTGGTCAACAGGGGACCTATGGCTACACCTTC. This gives the protein CASGGQQGTYGYTF.